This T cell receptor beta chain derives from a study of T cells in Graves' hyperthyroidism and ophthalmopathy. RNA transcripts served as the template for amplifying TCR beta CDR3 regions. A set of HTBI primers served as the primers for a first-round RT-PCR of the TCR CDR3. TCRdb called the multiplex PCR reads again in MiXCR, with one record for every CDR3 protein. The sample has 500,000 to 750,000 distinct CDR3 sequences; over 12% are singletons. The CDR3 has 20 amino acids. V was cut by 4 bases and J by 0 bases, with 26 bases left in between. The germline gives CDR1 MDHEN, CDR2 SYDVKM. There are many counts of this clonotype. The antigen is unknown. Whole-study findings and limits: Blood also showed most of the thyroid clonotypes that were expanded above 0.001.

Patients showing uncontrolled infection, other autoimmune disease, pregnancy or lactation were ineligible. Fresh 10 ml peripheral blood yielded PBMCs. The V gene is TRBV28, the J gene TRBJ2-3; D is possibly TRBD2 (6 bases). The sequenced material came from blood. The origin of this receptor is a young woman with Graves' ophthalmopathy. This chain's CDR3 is CASSSTVGSGPRESTDTQYF. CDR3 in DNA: TGTGCCAGCAGTTCCACGGTGGGTAGCGGACCTCGAGAAAGCACAGATACGCAGTATTTT.